This T cell receptor beta chain was sequenced in a study of early T cells in non-severe SARS-CoV-2 infection. Study results and caveats: There was a bias toward anti-spike CD8 responses in VDJdb matching, which missed private and CD4 specificities.

Unmatched junction bases numbered 7, after V lost 5 bases and J lost 1 base. The CDR3 consists of 18 residues. The germline CDR1 and CDR2 sequences are LNHDA and SQIVND (reference sequence). Concerning this clonotype itself: The target antigen is unknown.

TCRdb re-called the 5' RACE reads with MiXCR, one entry per CDR3 protein. The profile shows about 84,000 distinct CDR3 sequences, 9% to 14% of them singletons. This rearrangement joins TRBV19 to TRBJ2-2; TRBD2 matches 13 bases. The sequence was collected from an adult who was a healthcare worker with PCR-confirmed SARS-CoV-2 infection or an uninfected control (not recorded which). The sequenced material came from whole blood. The CDR3 DNA reads TGTGCCAGTAGTTTTGGACTAGCGGGAGTTCGGAACACCGGGGAGCTGTTTTTT. Encoded protein: CASSFGLAGVRNTGELFF. Based on the CDR3 plus reference TRBV19 and TRBJ2-2, the full variable domain is DGGITQSPKYLFRKEGQNVTLSCEQNLNHDAMYWYRQDPGQGLRLIYYSQIVNDFQKGDIAEGYSVSREKKESFPLTVTSAQKNPTAFYLCASSFGLAGVRNTGELFFGEGSRLTVL.